The 9 T cell receptor beta chains below were found in one sample sequenced in a study of response to subunit inactivated influenza vaccine. MiXCR, run by TCRdb on the RT-PCR reads, gives a single entry per CDR3 protein. The sample has more than 400,000 distinct CDR3 sequences, approximately 7.8% seen once. Material: PBMCs from blood, obtained 23 to 25 months after vaccination. The receptors derive from a man aged 45-69 years who received an inactivated influenza vaccine.

This chain links TRBV6-5 with TRBJ1-6; no clear D. V was shortened by 0 bases and J by 3 bases, with 12 bases between the two germline ends. Germline CDR1 reads MNHEY; CDR2 reads SVGAGI. This CDR3 contains 17 residues. CDR3 sequence reads: CASSYSILQNYNSPLHF. CDR3 bases: TGTGCCAGCAGTTACTCGATACTACAGAACTATAATTCACCCCTCCACTTT.

This clonotype was observed many times. The genes are TRBV20-1 and TRBJ2-1, with unresolved D. Trimming stripped 5 bases from V and 10 bases from J, with 3 bases between. The CDR3 loop spans 8 amino acids. Germline V gives CDR1 DFQATT, CDR2 SNEGSKA (reference sequence). The CDR3 region is CSAFEQFF. CDR3 sequence (DNA): TGCAGTGCTTTCGAGCAGTTCTTC.

This chain connects TRBV10-1 to TRBJ2-2; 7 nucleotides agree with TRBD2. V gave up 4 bases and J gave up 1 base; unmatched junction bases: 12. CDR1 and CDR2 (germline): WNHNN, SYGVQD (reference sequence). The CDR3 has 18 amino acids. DNA for the CDR3: TGCGCCAGCAGTGGGAGCCCGGGGAGCGGGGAGAACACCGGGGAGCTGTTTTTT. Encoded protein: CASSGSPGSGENTGELFF.

This rearrangement joins TRBV10-3 to TRBJ2-5; 8 nucleotides line up with TRBD1. CDR3 size: 13 residues. J gave up 2 bases and V 5 bases, and 1 base lay outside the gene matches. The V gene's germline CDR1 is ENHRY and CDR2 SYGVKD. CDR3 nucleotides: TGTGCCATCAGTACAGGGGGTCAAGAGACCCAGTACTTC. This translates into CAISTGGQETQYF.

The chain links TRBV6-4 to TRBJ2-2, with 8 positions matching TRBD1. The ends lost 6 bases at V and 2 bases at J; junction bases unmatched: 8. The CDR3 length is 16 residues. CDR1 MRHNA and CDR2 SNTAGT come from the germline V gene. CDR3 region: CASSQTGVLNTGELFF. CDR3 nucleotides: TGTGCCAGCAGCCAGACAGGGGTCCTAAACACCGGGGAGCTGTTTTTT.

This clonotype was seen repeatedly, ten times or more. V and J are TRBV12-3 or TRBV12-4 and TRBJ2-1; D is undetermined. The CDR3 totals 11 residues. V dropped 5 bases and J dropped 7 bases, with 6 bases sitting between them. The CDR3 region is CASSPQNEQFF. The CDR3 DNA reads as TGTGCCAGCAGTCCCCAAAATGAGCAGTTCTTC.

A few counts support this clonotype. This rearrangement joins TRBV3-1 to TRBJ2-3, with 8 bases fitting TRBD2. Trimming at V came to 4 bases and at J to 3 bases, leaving 9 bases not matched to a gene. Looked up from germline, CDR1 is LGHDT and CDR2 is YNNKEL (reference sequence). The length of the CDR3 is 16 residues. In DNA, the CDR3 is TGTGCCAGCAGCCGAGCACCCCCGGGAGGGACAGATACGCAGTATTTT. Translated: CASSRAPPGGTDTQYF.

The chain employs TRBV12-3 or TRBV12-4 and TRBJ2-1, with 9 bases aligning to TRBD2. Trimming took 6 bases from V and 6 from J; bases not matched to a gene: 12. The CDR3 has 16 amino acids. CDR3 in DNA: TGTGCCAGCAGCTGGGAAGGCGGACTAGCGCCCAATGAGCAGTTCTTC. Its protein product is CASSWEGGLAPNEQFF.

In its sample, this clonotype was seen a few times. The genes are TRBV5-1 and TRBJ1-2, with 11 nucleotides matching TRBD1. V lost 4 bases and J lost 4; bases outside the gene matches: 12. The germline gives CDR1 SGHRS, CDR2 YFSETQ. CDR3 size: 17 residues. The CDR3 loop is CASSNGQGAIAGYGYTF. The CDR3 nucleotides are TGCGCCAGCAGCAACGGACAGGGGGCGATCGCCGGCTATGGCTACACCTTC. Full variable domain (remainder filled in from reference TRBV5-1 and TRBJ1-2): KAGVTQTPRYLIKTRGQQVTLSCSPISGHRSVSWYQQTPGQGLQFLFEYFSETQRNKGNFPGRFSGRQFSNSRSEMNVSTLELGDSALYLCASSNGQGAIAGYGYTFGSGTRLTVV.